One T cell receptor (beta chain) is described in this entry. Its target is not known. The sample originates from a study of T cell responses to AZD1222 COVID-19 vaccine. TCRdb keeps only in-frame clones here, not all; method: immunoSEQ multiplex PCR. The data show around 140,000 clones, about 93% seen once. This CDR3 has 13 residues. V was clipped by 11 bases and J by 2 bases; unmatched bases: 6. Germline V gives CDR1 MDHEN, CDR2 SYDVKM. Study observations and caveats: Reportedly, nearly half the spike-specific TCRs target unmutated variant regions. There were vaccine-associated CD4 TCRs across spike, dominant at 160-218 and 743-854.

This chain links TRBV28 with TRBJ1-2; 9 bases align to TRBD1. The TCR comes from an adult in good health. Sequenced material: peripheral blood, taken on day 0 of AZD1222 vaccination. The CDR3 nucleotides read TGTGCCTCCATAGGACAGGGGAACTATGGCTACACCTTC. It codes for CASIGQGNYGYTF.